The TCR beta chain described here comes from a study of CD8 T cells in ankylosing spondylitis. Quantitative 5'-RACE was performed with molecular barcodes, and it yielded the TCR beta libraries. TCRdb independently ran MiXCR on the 5' RACE reads; one entry per CDR3 protein. The data contain roughly 470,000 distinct CDR3 sequences, around 26% of them singletons. CDR1 MNHEY and CDR2 SVGAGI come from the germline V gene. V lost 6 bases to trimming and J lost 5 bases; unmatched junction nucleotides: 9. The CDR3 has 16 residues. In this sample, this clonotype turned up a few times. Its specificity is unknown. Study-level results: In peripheral blood, disease-linked CD8+ clones occurred at relatively low frequencies. For ankylosing spondylitis blood, a TCR beta motif of 8 or 9 highly homologous variants appeared characteristic. Clones linked to disease were reported to show significant enrichment in matched ankylosing spondylitis synovial fluid. Several of the motif variants were reported before in synovial fluid and blood from reactive arthritis.

The chain combines TRBV6-5 with TRBJ2-5; 13 bases agree with TRBD2. The TCR comes from a male donor with ankylosing spondylitis. The sequenced material came from blood, either unsorted or a sorted T cell fraction (not recorded which). CDR3 sequence reads: CASRYGLAGAAETQYF. In DNA form, the CDR3 reads TGTGCCAGCAGGTACGGACTAGCGGGAGCGGCGGAGACCCAGTACTTC.